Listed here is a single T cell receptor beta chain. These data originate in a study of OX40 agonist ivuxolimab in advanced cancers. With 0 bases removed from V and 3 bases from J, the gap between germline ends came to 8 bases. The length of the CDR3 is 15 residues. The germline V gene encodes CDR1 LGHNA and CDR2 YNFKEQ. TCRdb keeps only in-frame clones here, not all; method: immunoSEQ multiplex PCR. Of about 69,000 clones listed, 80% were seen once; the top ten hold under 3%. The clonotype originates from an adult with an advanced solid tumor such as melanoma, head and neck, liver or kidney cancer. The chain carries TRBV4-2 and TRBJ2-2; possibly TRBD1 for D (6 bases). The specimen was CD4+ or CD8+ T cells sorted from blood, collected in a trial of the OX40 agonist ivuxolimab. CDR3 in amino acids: CASSQDTGYTGELFF. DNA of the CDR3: TGTGCCAGCAGCCAAGATACAGGGTACACCGGGGAGCTGTTTTTT.